This T cell receptor (beta chain) is from a study of patients and donors after allogeneic stem cell transplantation. In TCRdb, the RT-PCR reads were re-called with MiXCR into one record per CDR3 protein. The sample shows approximately 160,000 distinct CDR3 sequences, roughly 30% of them seen only once. Germline V gene data show CDR1 as LNHNV and CDR2 as YYDKDF (reference sequence). This CDR3 region has 15 residues. V shed 0 bases and J shed 5 bases, with 11 bases lying between them. This receptor was identified in a human donor who was either an allogeneic HSCT recipient or a stem cell or donor lymphocyte infusion donor (not recorded which). It is not recorded whose cells these are; they may come from a transplant donor. Material for sequencing was blood, either unsorted or a sorted T cell fraction (not recorded which). This chain uses TRBV15 with TRBJ1-5; D gene uncertain. The CDR3, as DNA: TGTGCCACCAGCAGAGAATATGGGTGGGATCAGCCCCAGCATTTT. It specifies CATSREYGWDQPQHF. Looking up the rest from reference TRBV15 and TRBJ1-5 gives the full variable domain: DAMVIQNPRYQVTQFGKPVTLSCSQTLNHNVMYWYQQKSSQAPKLLFHYYDKDFNNEADTPDNFQSRRPNTSFCFLDIRSPGLGDTAMYLCATSREYGWDQPQHFGDGTRLSIL.